This T cell receptor (beta chain) appears in the sequencing data of a study of T-cell memory formation after mild COVID-19. The wider study: The two donors had largely donor-specific TCR clusters. Study results and limitations: The main location of contracting CD4+ clones was CM and EM, and that of contracting CD8+ clones was EMRA.

This clonotype was counted a few times. Its target is not known. This CDR3 has 15 residues. The germline CDR1 and CDR2 sequences are MGHRA and YSYEKL. V lost 4 bases and J lost 4; bases outside the gene matches: 9. The 5'RACE method, run with constant-segment primers, produced TCR alpha and TCR beta cDNA libraries (carrying sample barcodes and UMIs). TCRdb reprocessed the 5' RACE reads with MiXCR, giving one entry per CDR3 protein. The sample shows 350,000 to 450,000 distinct CDR3 sequences, approximately 15% of them seen only once. This receptor was taken from a man between 18 and 29 years old who had mild COVID-19 (a few samples of this study predate the infection). Cell type and time point are not known. V is TRBV4-1 and J is TRBJ1-2; 7 nucleotides line up with TRBD1. The sample taken for sequencing was PBMCs or a T cell subset sorted from them (not recorded which). This chain's CDR3 is CASSLGRDRLYGYTF. The DNA of the CDR3 is TGCGCCAGCAGCCTAGGACGGGACAGACTCTATGGCTACACCTTC.